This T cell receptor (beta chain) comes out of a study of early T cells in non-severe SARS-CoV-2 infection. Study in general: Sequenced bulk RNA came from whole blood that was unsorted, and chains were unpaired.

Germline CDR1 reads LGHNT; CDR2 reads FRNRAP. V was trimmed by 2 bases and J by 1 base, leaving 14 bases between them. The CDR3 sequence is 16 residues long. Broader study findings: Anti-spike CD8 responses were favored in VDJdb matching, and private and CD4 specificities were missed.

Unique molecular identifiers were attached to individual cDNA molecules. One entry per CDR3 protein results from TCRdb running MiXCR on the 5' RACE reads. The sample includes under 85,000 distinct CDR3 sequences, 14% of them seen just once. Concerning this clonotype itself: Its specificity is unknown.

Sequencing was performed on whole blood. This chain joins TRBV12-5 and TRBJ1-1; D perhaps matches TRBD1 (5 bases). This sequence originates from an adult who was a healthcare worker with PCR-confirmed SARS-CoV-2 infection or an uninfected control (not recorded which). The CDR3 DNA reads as TGTGCTAGTGGTTTGACCACCTATCAGGGGAACACTGAAGCTTTCTTT. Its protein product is CASGLTTYQGNTEAFF.